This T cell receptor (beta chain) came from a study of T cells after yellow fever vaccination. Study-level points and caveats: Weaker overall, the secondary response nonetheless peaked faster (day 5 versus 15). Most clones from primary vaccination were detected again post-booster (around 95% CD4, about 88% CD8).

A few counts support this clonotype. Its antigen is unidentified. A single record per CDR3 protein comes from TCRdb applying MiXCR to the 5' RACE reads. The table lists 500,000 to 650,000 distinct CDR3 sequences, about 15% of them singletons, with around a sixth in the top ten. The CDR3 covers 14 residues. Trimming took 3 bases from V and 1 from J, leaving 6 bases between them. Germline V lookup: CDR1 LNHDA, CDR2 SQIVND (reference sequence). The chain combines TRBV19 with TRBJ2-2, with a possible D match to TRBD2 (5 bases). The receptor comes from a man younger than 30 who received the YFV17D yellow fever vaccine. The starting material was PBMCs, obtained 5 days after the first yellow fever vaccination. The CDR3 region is CASSIEGNTGELFF. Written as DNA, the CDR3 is TGTGCCAGTAGTATTGAGGGGAACACCGGGGAGCTGTTTTTT.